The rows below give T cell receptor beta chains drawn from one sample of a study of CD8 T cells in Susac syndrome. TCRdb called the immunoSEQ multiplex PCR reads again in MiXCR, with one record for every CDR3 protein. The sample records about 130,000 distinct CDR3 sequences, about 93% being singletons. Sequences were obtained from CD8+ T cells from PBMCs. The receptors were sampled from a human donor with Susac syndrome. Both conserved end residues are part of each CDR3. Each record gives: CDR3 protein, CDR3 DNA, CDR3 length, D gene, V gene, J gene, clone size. A D gene is named only where the DNA matches it firmly. Clone size, where shown, is once, few, many, or a class for clones that have expanded.

CDR3 protein: CASSVVEGFSPLHF; CDR3 DNA: TGTGCCAGCAGTGTGGTGGAGGGATTCTCACCCCTCCACTTT; CDR3 length: 14; D gene: .; V gene: TRBV6-4; J gene: TRBJ1-6; clone size: .
CDR3 protein: CASSDEGWSTDTQYF; CDR3 DNA: TGTGCCAGCAGTGATGAGGGATGGAGCACAGATACGCAGTATTTT; CDR3 length: 15; D gene: .; V gene: TRBV25-1; J gene: TRBJ2-3; clone size: .
CDR3 protein: CAQQGVSTDTQYF; CDR3 DNA: TGTGCCCAGCAGGGCGTTAGCACAGATACGCAGTATTTT; CDR3 length: 13; D gene: .; V gene: TRBV30; J gene: TRBJ2-3; clone size: .
CDR3 protein: CASSAQGAYEQYF; CDR3 DNA: TGTGCCAGCAGCGCACAGGGGGCCTACGAGCAGTACTTC; CDR3 length: 13; D gene: TRBD1; V gene: TRBV9; J gene: TRBJ2-7; clone size: .
CDR3 protein: CSAREDEPYEQYF; CDR3 DNA: TGCAGTGCTAGAGAAGACGAACCCTACGAGCAGTACTTC; CDR3 length: 13; D gene: .; V gene: TRBV20-1; J gene: TRBJ2-7; clone size: once
CDR3 protein: CASSWTGTYEQYF; CDR3 DNA: TGTGCCAGCAGTTGGACTGGGACCTACGAGCAGTACTTC; CDR3 length: 13; D gene: .; V gene: TRBV28; J gene: TRBJ2-7; clone size: .
CDR3 protein: CASSPSEEAYEQYF; CDR3 DNA: TGCGCCAGCAGCCCGTCGGAGGAGGCCTACGAGCAGTACTTC; CDR3 length: 14; D gene: .; V gene: TRBV4-1; J gene: TRBJ2-7; clone size: .
CDR3 protein: CAISEGDVGETQYF; CDR3 DNA: TGTGCCATCAGCGAGGGGGACGTTGGGGAGACCCAGTACTTC; CDR3 length: 14; D gene: .; V gene: TRBV10-3; J gene: TRBJ2-5; clone size: .
CDR3 protein: CASSALRALQETQYF; CDR3 DNA: TGTGCCAGCAGCGCCCTCCGGGCACTACAAGAGACCCAGTACTTC; CDR3 length: 15; D gene: .; V gene: TRBV28; J gene: TRBJ2-5; clone size: .
CDR3 protein: CASSVGASGSLENEQYF; CDR3 DNA: TGTGCCAGCAGCGTAGGGGCTAGCGGGAGCTTGGAGAACGAGCAGTACTTC; CDR3 length: 17; D gene: TRBD2; V gene: TRBV9; J gene: TRBJ2-7; clone size: .
CDR3 protein: CAWSVTANTEAFF; CDR3 DNA: TGTGCCTGGAGTGTTACCGCTAACACTGAAGCTTTCTTT; CDR3 length: 13; D gene: .; V gene: TRBV30; J gene: TRBJ1-1; clone size: few
CDR3 protein: CASSWGGSGNTIYF; CDR3 DNA: TGTGCCAGCAGCTGGGGTGGCTCTGGAAACACCATATATTTT; CDR3 length: 14; D gene: .; V gene: TRBV7-3; J gene: TRBJ1-3; clone size: .
CDR3 protein: CASSLIETEAFF; CDR3 DNA: TGTGCCAGCAGTTTAATTGAGACTGAAGCTTTCTTT; CDR3 length: 12; D gene: .; V gene: TRBV12-3/TRBV12-4; J gene: TRBJ1-1; clone size: .
CDR3 protein: CASSESSGSTDTQYF; CDR3 DNA: TGTGCCAGCAGTGAGTCCAGCGGGAGTACAGATACGCAGTATTTT; CDR3 length: 15; D gene: TRBD2; V gene: TRBV6-4; J gene: TRBJ2-3; clone size: .
CDR3 protein: CASSLGNRPYEQYF; CDR3 DNA: TGTGCCAGCAGCTTAGGAAATCGCCCCTACGAGCAGTACTTC; CDR3 length: 14; D gene: .; V gene: TRBV13; J gene: TRBJ2-7; clone size: .
CDR3 protein: CASSPQATNYGYTF; CDR3 DNA: TGCGCCAGCAGCCCACAGGCGACTAACTATGGCTACACCTTC; CDR3 length: 14; D gene: .; V gene: TRBV4-3; J gene: TRBJ1-2; clone size: .
CDR3 protein: CAWSVGSEQYF; CDR3 DNA: TGTGCCTGGAGTGTCGGGAGCGAGCAGTACTTC; CDR3 length: 11; D gene: .; V gene: TRBV30; J gene: TRBJ2-7; clone size: .
CDR3 protein: CASSEAQETQYF; CDR3 DNA: TGTGCCAGCAGTGAAGCCCAAGAGACCCAGTACTTC; CDR3 length: 12; D gene: .; V gene: TRBV25-1; J gene: TRBJ2-5; clone size: once
CDR3 protein: CASSPLGTTNTEAFF; CDR3 DNA: TGCGCCAGCAGCCCTCTGGGGACGACGAACACTGAAGCTTTCTTT; CDR3 length: 15; D gene: .; V gene: TRBV5-1; J gene: TRBJ1-1; clone size: .
CDR3 protein: CASSHPGTGEGETQYF; CDR3 DNA: TGCGCCAGCAGCCATCCCGGGACAGGGGAGGGAGAGACCCAGTACTTC; CDR3 length: 16; D gene: TRBD1; V gene: TRBV4-1; J gene: TRBJ2-5; clone size: .
CDR3 protein: CASSSRVAREDSRFGQYF; CDR3 DNA: TGTGCCAGCAGCTCCCGAGTGGCCCGGGAGGATTCTCGTTTTGGGCAGTACTTC; CDR3 length: 18; D gene: TRBD2; V gene: TRBV13; J gene: TRBJ2-7; clone size: .
CDR3 protein: CASSPLPRGAGQETQYF; CDR3 DNA: TGTGCCAGCAGCCCTCTCCCCCGAGGAGCGGGGCAAGAGACCCAGTACTTC; CDR3 length: 17; D gene: TRBD2; V gene: TRBV7-9; J gene: TRBJ2-5; clone size: .
CDR3 protein: CASSQDLWNQPQHF; CDR3 DNA: TGTGCCAGCAGCCAAGACCTGTGGAATCAGCCCCAGCATTTT; CDR3 length: 14; D gene: .; V gene: TRBV4-2; J gene: TRBJ1-5; clone size: .
CDR3 protein: CASSLERGNYNEQFF; CDR3 DNA: TGCGCCAGCAGCTTGGAGAGGGGTAACTACAATGAGCAGTTCTTC; CDR3 length: 15; D gene: .; V gene: TRBV5-1; J gene: TRBJ2-1; clone size: .
CDR3 protein: CASSLASGRGPTDTQYF; CDR3 DNA: TGTGCCAGCAGTTTGGCTAGCGGGAGGGGCCCCACAGATACGCAGTATTTT; CDR3 length: 17; D gene: TRBD2; V gene: TRBV12-3/TRBV12-4; J gene: TRBJ2-3; clone size: .
CDR3 protein: CSARYPGGDHLPQHF; CDR3 DNA: TGCAGTGCTAGATATCCCGGCGGGGATCACTTGCCCCAGCATTTT; CDR3 length: 15; D gene: .; V gene: TRBV20-1; J gene: TRBJ1-5; clone size: .
CDR3 protein: CASSFSEQYF; CDR3 DNA: TGTGCCAGCAGTTTTTCCGAGCAGTACTTC; CDR3 length: 10; D gene: .; V gene: TRBV27; J gene: TRBJ2-7; clone size: .
CDR3 protein: CSVEGTQYNEQFF; CDR3 DNA: TGCAGCGTTGAGGGGACTCAATACAATGAGCAGTTCTTC; CDR3 length: 13; D gene: .; V gene: TRBV29-1; J gene: TRBJ2-1; clone size: once
CDR3 protein: CASSYTDNYGYTF; CDR3 DNA: TGTGCCAGCAGTTACACGGATAACTATGGCTACACCTTC; CDR3 length: 13; D gene: .; V gene: TRBV6-2/TRBV6-3; J gene: TRBJ1-2; clone size: .
CDR3 protein: CASSAWTGEGYNEQFF; CDR3 DNA: TGTGCCAGCAGCGCCTGGACTGGCGAGGGCTACAATGAGCAGTTCTTC; CDR3 length: 16; D gene: .; V gene: TRBV11-2; J gene: TRBJ2-1; clone size: .
CDR3 protein: CASSSPPTGHSGANVLTF; CDR3 DNA: TGTGCCAGCAGTTCCCCGCCAACAGGGCACTCTGGGGCCAACGTCCTGACTTTC; CDR3 length: 18; D gene: .; V gene: TRBV28; J gene: TRBJ2-6; clone size: .
CDR3 protein: CSARSGRQNIQYF; CDR3 DNA: TGCAGTGCCAGATCGGGGAGGCAAAACATTCAGTACTTC; CDR3 length: 13; D gene: .; V gene: TRBV20-1; J gene: TRBJ2-4; clone size: .
CDR3 protein: CASSEKGGHTIQETQYF; CDR3 DNA: TGTGCCAGCAGTGAAAAAGGCGGTCACACCATCCAAGAGACCCAGTACTTC; CDR3 length: 17; D gene: .; V gene: TRBV25-1; J gene: TRBJ2-5; clone size: .
CDR3 protein: CASSLTGGDTEAFF; CDR3 DNA: TGTGCCAGCAGCTTGACAGGGGGGGACACTGAAGCTTTCTTT; CDR3 length: 14; D gene: TRBD1; V gene: TRBV28; J gene: TRBJ1-1; clone size: .
CDR3 protein: CASSYWTGEGNGYTF; CDR3 DNA: TGTGCCAGCAGTTATTGGACAGGCGAAGGGAATGGCTACACCTTC; CDR3 length: 15; D gene: TRBD1; V gene: TRBV7-9; J gene: TRBJ1-2; clone size: once
CDR3 protein: CASSDDRGQETQYF; CDR3 DNA: TGTGCCAGCAGCGACGACAGGGGGCAAGAGACCCAGTACTTC; CDR3 length: 14; D gene: TRBD1; V gene: TRBV5-4; J gene: TRBJ2-5; clone size: .
CDR3 protein: CASSSSGGANYEQYF; CDR3 DNA: TGCGCCAGCAGCTCGTCCGGGGGAGCCAACTACGAGCAGTACTTC; CDR3 length: 15; D gene: .; V gene: TRBV5-1; J gene: TRBJ2-7; clone size: .
CDR3 protein: CATRGGRQDQETQYF; CDR3 DNA: TGTGCCACCAGGGGGGGTCGGCAAGACCAAGAGACCCAGTACTTC; CDR3 length: 15; D gene: .; V gene: TRBV15; J gene: TRBJ2-5; clone size: .
CDR3 protein: CSAPGGDTDTQYF; CDR3 DNA: TGCAGTGCCCCGGGAGGGGACACAGATACGCAGTATTTT; CDR3 length: 13; D gene: TRBD2; V gene: TRBV20-1; J gene: TRBJ2-3; clone size: .
CDR3 protein: CAWSGQGAPTNEKLFF; CDR3 DNA: TGTGCCTGGAGCGGACAGGGGGCGCCGACTAATGAAAAACTGTTTTTT; CDR3 length: 16; D gene: TRBD1; V gene: TRBV30; J gene: TRBJ1-4; clone size: .
CDR3 protein: CASSSGQGVTGELFF; CDR3 DNA: TGTGCCAGCAGTTCCGGACAGGGGGTGACCGGGGAGCTGTTTTTT; CDR3 length: 15; D gene: TRBD1; V gene: TRBV6-2/TRBV6-3; J gene: TRBJ2-2; clone size: .
CDR3 protein: CASSGDSPFVPGYTF; CDR3 DNA: TGTGCCAGCAGCGGGGACAGCCCCTTCGTACCTGGCTACACCTTC; CDR3 length: 15; D gene: TRBD1; V gene: TRBV5-4; J gene: TRBJ1-2; clone size: .
CDR3 protein: CASSSGTEQFF; CDR3 DNA: TGCGCCAGCAGCTCCGGGACCGAGCAGTTCTTC; CDR3 length: 11; D gene: .; V gene: TRBV5-1; J gene: TRBJ2-1; clone size: few
CDR3 protein: CASSHGGTGVIQETQYF; CDR3 DNA: TGTGCCAGCAGCCATGGGGGGACAGGGGTCATCCAAGAGACCCAGTACTTC; CDR3 length: 17; D gene: TRBD1; V gene: TRBV4-2; J gene: TRBJ2-5; clone size: .
CDR3 protein: CAWSVGWGNSEAFF; CDR3 DNA: TGTGCCTGGAGTGTCGGATGGGGGAACAGTGAAGCTTTCTTT; CDR3 length: 14; D gene: .; V gene: TRBV30; J gene: TRBJ1-1; clone size: once
CDR3 protein: CASSLVETPTDTQYF; CDR3 DNA: TGCGCCAGCAGCCTGGTGGAAACCCCCACAGATACGCAGTATTTT; CDR3 length: 15; D gene: .; V gene: TRBV4-1; J gene: TRBJ2-3; clone size: .
CDR3 protein: CASSLVGGMEETQYF; CDR3 DNA: TGTGCCAGCAGCTTAGTGGGGGGGATGGAAGAGACCCAGTACTTC; CDR3 length: 15; D gene: TRBD2; V gene: TRBV11-2; J gene: TRBJ2-5; clone size: .
CDR3 protein: CASSGETSVNEQFF; CDR3 DNA: TGTGCCAGCAGCGGTGAGACTAGTGTCAATGAGCAGTTCTTC; CDR3 length: 14; D gene: .; V gene: TRBV9; J gene: TRBJ2-1; clone size: .
CDR3 protein: CSVGTDSYNEQFF; CDR3 DNA: TGCAGCGTTGGAACAGACTCCTACAATGAGCAGTTCTTC; CDR3 length: 13; D gene: .; V gene: TRBV29-1; J gene: TRBJ2-1; clone size: .
CDR3 protein: CASRSSGSAAYNEQFF; CDR3 DNA: TGTGCCAGCAGATCTAGCGGGTCGGCCGCCTACAATGAGCAGTTCTTC; CDR3 length: 16; D gene: TRBD2; V gene: TRBV7-9; J gene: TRBJ2-1; clone size: .
CDR3 protein: CASSPGQVYNEQFF; CDR3 DNA: TGTGCCAGCAGTCCCGGACAGGTATACAATGAGCAGTTCTTC; CDR3 length: 14; D gene: TRBD1; V gene: TRBV28; J gene: TRBJ2-1; clone size: once